Listed below are T cell receptor beta chains from one sample, sequenced in a study of human T cells and chemical hapten exposure. TCRdb re-analysed the RACE reads in MiXCR, keeping a single row per CDR3 protein. The sample contains more than 90,000 distinct CDR3 sequences, 10% of which appear only once. The input for sequencing was whole blood, taken in connection with sensitization to the hapten diphenylcyclopropenone (DPC). These receptors all come from a man aged 40-49 years with alopecia areata. Some clones in this sample may be carry-over from other donors' samples. CDR3s include the opening cysteine and the closing phenylalanine or tryptophan. The order of the fields is clone size, J gene, D gene, V gene, CDR3 DNA, CDR3 protein. A D gene is named only where the DNA matches it firmly. Size tells how often a clone was seen (once, few, many) or the class of an expanded clone, and some rows leave it out.

clone_size: few
j_call: TRBJ2-3
d_call: NA
v_call: TRBV12-3/TRBV12-4
cdr3_nt: TGTGCCAGCAGCCTAGGGATTTCGTTTGATACGCAGTATTTT
cdr3_aa: CASSLGISFDTQYF

clone_size: few
j_call: TRBJ2-2
d_call: NA
v_call: TRBV9
cdr3_nt: TGTGCCAGCAGCCCAGGACTGGGGAACACCGGGGAGCTGTTTTTT
cdr3_aa: CASSPGLGNTGELFF

clone_size: NA
j_call: TRBJ1-1
d_call: NA
v_call: TRBV20-1
cdr3_nt: TGCAGTGCTAGAGATCAAGGTGGGGATCCTGAAGCTTTCTTT
cdr3_aa: CSARDQGGDPEAFF

clone_size: few
j_call: TRBJ1-2
d_call: TRBD1
v_call: TRBV12-3/TRBV12-4
cdr3_nt: TGTGCCAGCAGTTTCCGGGACAGGGGGTCTGGAGGCTACACCTTC
cdr3_aa: CASSFRDRGSGGYTF

clone_size: NA
j_call: TRBJ1-2
d_call: NA
v_call: TRBV7-9
cdr3_nt: TGTGCCAGCAGCCCACCCGACAGCAACTATGGCTACACCTTC
cdr3_aa: CASSPPDSNYGYTF

clone_size: many
j_call: TRBJ1-4
d_call: NA
v_call: TRBV19
cdr3_nt: TGTGCCAGTAGTGTGACCCTCAATGAAAAACTGTTTTTT
cdr3_aa: CASSVTLNEKLFF

clone_size: many
j_call: TRBJ1-5
d_call: NA
v_call: TRBV4-2
cdr3_nt: TGTGCCAGCAGCCACCCAACGAAGGGCTCGGGGGCGCTCCCCCCGTTCCCCCAGCATTTT
cdr3_aa: CASSHPTKGSGALPPFPQHF

clone_size: NA
j_call: TRBJ1-1
d_call: NA
v_call: TRBV4-3
cdr3_nt: TGCGCCAGCAGCCAAAACCACCGAGTCTTCGGCACTGAAGCTTTCTTT
cdr3_aa: CASSQNHRVFGTEAFF

clone_size: NA
j_call: TRBJ1-5
d_call: TRBD1
v_call: TRBV5-1
cdr3_nt: TGCGCCAGCAGCACTGGGACAGGGGATCAGCCCCAGCATTTT
cdr3_aa: CASSTGTGDQPQHF

clone_size: few
j_call: TRBJ1-4
d_call: NA
v_call: TRBV5-1
cdr3_nt: TGCGCCAGCAGCTCTGCTGGGACCGATCTGACGAAACTGTTTTTT
cdr3_aa: CASSSAGTDLTKLFF

clone_size: NA
j_call: TRBJ2-1
d_call: NA
v_call: TRBV7-9
cdr3_nt: TGTGCCAGCAGCTTAGTATTGAATGAGCAGTTCTTC
cdr3_aa: CASSLVLNEQFF

clone_size: few
j_call: TRBJ1-2
d_call: TRBD1
v_call: TRBV20-1
cdr3_nt: TGCAGTGCTAGACTGGACAGGGTCGGCTATGGCTACACCTTC
cdr3_aa: CSARLDRVGYGYTF

clone_size: few
j_call: TRBJ2-1
d_call: TRBD2
v_call: TRBV6-2/TRBV6-3
cdr3_nt: TGTGCCAGCAGTTATTCAGGACTAGCGGGAGGCTCCTACAATGAGCAGTTCTTC
cdr3_aa: CASSYSGLAGGSYNEQFF

clone_size: NA
j_call: TRBJ2-1
d_call: TRBD2
v_call: TRBV9
cdr3_nt: TGTGCCAGCAGCGTAGTTGGTAGCGGGAGAACTGAGCAGTTCTTC
cdr3_aa: CASSVVGSGRTEQFF

clone_size: few
j_call: TRBJ1-5
d_call: NA
v_call: TRBV19
cdr3_nt: TGTGCCAGTAGTTTCCGGGGCCAGATCGTGGCCCAGCATTTT
cdr3_aa: CASSFRGQIVAQHF

clone_size: few
j_call: TRBJ1-1
d_call: TRBD1
v_call: TRBV5-1
cdr3_nt: TGCGCCAGCAGCTTGGCATCCCCAGGGGGCAGTGAAGCTTTCTTT
cdr3_aa: CASSLASPGGSEAFF

clone_size: once
j_call: TRBJ1-1
d_call: NA
v_call: TRBV5-4
cdr3_nt: TGTGCCAGCAGCTTGGGCGAGCGAGGGCGGAACACTGAAGCTTTCTTT
cdr3_aa: CASSLGERGRNTEAFF

clone_size: NA
j_call: TRBJ2-7
d_call: NA
v_call: TRBV28
cdr3_nt: TGTGCCAGCAGTTTCCAAAGACGCGAGCAGTACTTC
cdr3_aa: CASSFQRREQYF

clone_size: NA
j_call: TRBJ2-3
d_call: TRBD1
v_call: TRBV9
cdr3_nt: TGTGCCAGCAGCGTAGATAGCAGGGGGTCGGCAGATACGCAGTATTTT
cdr3_aa: CASSVDSRGSADTQYF

clone_size: many
j_call: TRBJ2-3
d_call: NA
v_call: TRBV2
cdr3_nt: TGTGCCAGCAGTGAAGAAACGGGAGAAGGCCCTCCAGATACGCAGTATTTT
cdr3_aa: CASSEETGEGPPDTQYF

clone_size: NA
j_call: TRBJ1-2
d_call: NA
v_call: TRBV19
cdr3_nt: TGTGCCAGTAGTTGGGGGCCTGCCTATGGCTACACCTTC
cdr3_aa: CASSWGPAYGYTF

clone_size: NA
j_call: TRBJ2-1
d_call: TRBD2
v_call: TRBV27
cdr3_nt: TGTGCCAGCAGCCTAGGGACTAGCGGGTGGAATGAGCAGTTCTTC
cdr3_aa: CASSLGTSGWNEQFF

clone_size: NA
j_call: TRBJ2-1
d_call: TRBD2
v_call: TRBV28
cdr3_nt: TGTGCCAGCAGTTTATCCCTAGCGGGAACCCCGTCTCATGAGCAGTTCTTC
cdr3_aa: CASSLSLAGTPSHEQFF

clone_size: NA
j_call: TRBJ2-1
d_call: TRBD1
v_call: TRBV6-1
cdr3_nt: TGTGCCAGCAGGCACCCTGGGCAGGGGGCAACAAATGAGCAGTTCTTC
cdr3_aa: CASRHPGQGATNEQFF

clone_size: NA
j_call: TRBJ2-3
d_call: TRBD2
v_call: TRBV11-3
cdr3_nt: TGTGCCAGCAGCTCAACTAGCGGGAGAATATTGGGCACAGATACGCAGTATTTT
cdr3_aa: CASSSTSGRILGTDTQYF

clone_size: few
j_call: TRBJ2-3
d_call: NA
v_call: TRBV20-1
cdr3_nt: TGCAGTGGTCTTTCAGATACGCAGTATTTT
cdr3_aa: CSGLSDTQYF

clone_size: many
j_call: TRBJ2-1
d_call: TRBD2
v_call: TRBV29-1
cdr3_nt: TGCAGCGCAACCGGGACTACCGGAGGGAATTTGGATGAGCAGTTCTTC
cdr3_aa: CSATGTTGGNLDEQFF

clone_size: NA
j_call: TRBJ1-1
d_call: NA
v_call: TRBV14
cdr3_nt: TGTGCCAGCAGCCACCAGGGTTGGACTGAAGCTTTCTTT
cdr3_aa: CASSHQGWTEAFF

clone_size: many
j_call: TRBJ2-1
d_call: NA
v_call: TRBV6-2/TRBV6-3
cdr3_nt: TGTGCCAGCAGTTACTCGATTGATGAGCAGTTCTTC
cdr3_aa: CASSYSIDEQFF

clone_size: NA
j_call: TRBJ2-3
d_call: TRBD2
v_call: TRBV11-2
cdr3_nt: TGTGCCAGCAGCTCTGATAGCGGGGCCTACACAGATACGCAGTATTTT
cdr3_aa: CASSSDSGAYTDTQYF

clone_size: few
j_call: TRBJ1-1
d_call: NA
v_call: TRBV19
cdr3_nt: TGTGCCAGTAGTATGGACAAGGTCGCAGCTTTCTTT
cdr3_aa: CASSMDKVAAFF

clone_size: few
j_call: TRBJ2-1
d_call: NA
v_call: TRBV5-1
cdr3_nt: TGCGCCAGCACGCTTGGACTGTTCAATGAGCAGTTCTTC
cdr3_aa: CASTLGLFNEQFF

clone_size: NA
j_call: TRBJ2-1
d_call: NA
v_call: TRBV6-2/TRBV6-3
cdr3_nt: TGTGCCAGCAGATCAGGGGTACCCTACAATGAGCAGTTCTTC
cdr3_aa: CASRSGVPYNEQFF

clone_size: NA
j_call: TRBJ2-7
d_call: NA
v_call: TRBV12-3/TRBV12-4
cdr3_nt: TGTGCCAGCAGTTTTCAAGTCGGAGGGTACGAGCAGTACTTC
cdr3_aa: CASSFQVGGYEQYF

clone_size: few
j_call: TRBJ2-1
d_call: NA
v_call: TRBV7-9
cdr3_nt: TGTGCCAGCAGAGGGGTGAATGAGCAGTTCTTC
cdr3_aa: CASRGVNEQFF

clone_size: many
j_call: TRBJ1-5
d_call: TRBD1
v_call: TRBV5-1
cdr3_nt: TGCGCCAGCAGCTTGGGGGACAGGGGTGATCAGCCCCAGCATTTT
cdr3_aa: CASSLGDRGDQPQHF

clone_size: many
j_call: TRBJ1-5
d_call: TRBD1
v_call: TRBV6-5
cdr3_nt: TGTGCCAGCAGCCGACAGGGTGGCAATCAGCCCCAGCATTTT
cdr3_aa: CASSRQGGNQPQHF

clone_size: NA
j_call: TRBJ2-1
d_call: TRBD2
v_call: TRBV5-6
cdr3_nt: TGTGCCAGCAGAGTAGCGGGATTTGAGCAGTTCTTC
cdr3_aa: CASRVAGFEQFF

clone_size: NA
j_call: TRBJ1-1
d_call: NA
v_call: TRBV7-2
cdr3_nt: TGTGCCTGCAGCTCCGGACAGCCCACTGAAGCTTTCTTT
cdr3_aa: CACSSGQPTEAFF

clone_size: few
j_call: TRBJ1-1
d_call: NA
v_call: TRBV6-2/TRBV6-3
cdr3_nt: TGTGCCAGCGTTAGGGAGAACACTGAAGCTTTCTTT
cdr3_aa: CASVRENTEAFF

clone_size: NA
j_call: TRBJ1-1
d_call: NA
v_call: TRBV30
cdr3_nt: TGTGCCTGGAGTGTAAAGACAGACGTGAACACTGAAGCTTTCTTT
cdr3_aa: CAWSVKTDVNTEAFF

clone_size: many
j_call: TRBJ1-5
d_call: TRBD1
v_call: TRBV10-3
cdr3_nt: TGTGCCATCTCTGACTCCGGGACAGGGGGCCTTAGCAATCAGCCCCAGCATTTT
cdr3_aa: CAISDSGTGGLSNQPQHF

clone_size: NA
j_call: TRBJ2-2
d_call: NA
v_call: TRBV7-3
cdr3_nt: TGTGCCAGCAGCTTACAAGGGTCCACCGGGGAGCTGTTTTTT
cdr3_aa: CASSLQGSTGELFF